The sequence of this T cell receptor (beta chain) was determined in a study of CD4+ T cells in melanoma. The study, taken as a whole, reports: Diverse differentiation states were reported for melanoma neoantigen-specific CD4+ T cells.

The junction had 5 bases not matched to a gene; V was cut back by 4 bases and J by 1 base. The germline gives CDR1 LGHNA, CDR2 YNFKEQ. The CDR3 has 15 amino acids. A word on this clone: Its antigen is currently unknown.

Sequencing used immunoSEQ multiplex PCR; TCRdb keeps in-frame clones, though not all of them. The table shows around 15,000 clones, with 70% to 80% occurring only once. The specimen was cells from a culture (not recorded whether cultured in vitro). The J gene is TRBJ1-1, the V gene TRBV4-2, with TRBD1 matching 8 bases. This clonotype originated in a human donor with melanoma. CDR3 sequence reads: CASSRRDRRNTEAFF. The CDR3 nucleotides are TGTGCCAGCAGCCGCCGGGACAGGAGGAACACTGAAGCTTTCTTT.